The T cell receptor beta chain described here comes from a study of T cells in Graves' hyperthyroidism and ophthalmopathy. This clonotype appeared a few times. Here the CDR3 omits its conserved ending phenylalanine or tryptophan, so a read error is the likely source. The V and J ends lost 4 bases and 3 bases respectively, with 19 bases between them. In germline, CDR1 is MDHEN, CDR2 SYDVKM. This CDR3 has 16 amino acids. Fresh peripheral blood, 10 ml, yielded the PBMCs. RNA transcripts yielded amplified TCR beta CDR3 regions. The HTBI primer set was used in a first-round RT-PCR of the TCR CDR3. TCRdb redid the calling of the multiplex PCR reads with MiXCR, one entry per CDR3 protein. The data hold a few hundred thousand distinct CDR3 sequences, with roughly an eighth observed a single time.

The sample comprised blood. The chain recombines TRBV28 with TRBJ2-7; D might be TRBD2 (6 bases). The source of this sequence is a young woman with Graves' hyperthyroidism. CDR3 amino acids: CASSSLLGGGIYEQYL. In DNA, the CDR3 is TGTGCCAGCAGTTCGCTGCTGGGGGGAGGCATCTACGAGCAGTACCTC.